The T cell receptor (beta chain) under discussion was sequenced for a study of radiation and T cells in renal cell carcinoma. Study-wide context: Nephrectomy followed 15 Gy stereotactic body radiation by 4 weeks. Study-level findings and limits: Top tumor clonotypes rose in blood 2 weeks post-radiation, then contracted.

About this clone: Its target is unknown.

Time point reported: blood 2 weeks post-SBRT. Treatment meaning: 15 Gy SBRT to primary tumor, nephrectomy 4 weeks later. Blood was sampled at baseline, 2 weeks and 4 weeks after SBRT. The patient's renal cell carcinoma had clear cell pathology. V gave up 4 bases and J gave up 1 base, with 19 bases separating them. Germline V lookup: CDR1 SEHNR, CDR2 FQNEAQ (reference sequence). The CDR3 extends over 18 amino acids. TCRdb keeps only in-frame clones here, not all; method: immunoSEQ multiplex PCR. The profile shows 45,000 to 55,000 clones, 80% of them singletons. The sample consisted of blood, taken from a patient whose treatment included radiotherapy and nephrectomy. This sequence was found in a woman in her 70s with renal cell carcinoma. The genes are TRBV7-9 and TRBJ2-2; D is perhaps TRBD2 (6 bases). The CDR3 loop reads CASSSSRFGTQNTGELFF. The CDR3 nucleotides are TGTGCCAGCAGCTCCTCAAGGTTTGGGACTCAGAACACCGGGGAGCTGTTTTTT.